This TCR beta chain was captured by sequencing in a study of T cell responses to AZD1222 COVID-19 vaccine (dated by TCRdb to the early 2020s). At the level of the whole study: TCR sequencing covered some 250 trial participants: 200 to 220 given two doses of AZD1222 and 26 given two doses of MenACWY control vaccine. Trial participants were enrolled into age subgroups of 18-55, 56-69 and 70-plus years, which contained around 150, 28 and 57 TCR-sequenced participants, respectively.

The investigation overall reported the following: No day 14 peak-response samples were available, so repertoires were characterized only after the peak T cell response. In the small 56-69-year group, the increase in depth fell short of significance, most likely because of low power. Spike-specific TCR breadth and depth rose significantly after two AZD1222 doses compared with day 0 and with MenACWY recipients. The vaccine-associated CD4 TCRs covered the entire spike protein, and the dominant responses fell in regions 160-218 and 743-854. Epitopes outside the regions mutated in the B.1.351 and B.1.1.7 variants were reportedly recognized by nearly half of the unique spike-specific TCRs. Participants were mostly white British and included more females than males, and it was suggested by the authors that clonal diversity may have been underestimated. Conclusions about previously exposed vaccinees were limited because only a handful of AZD1222 recipients were SARS-CoV-2 seropositive at baseline.

A word on this clone: Its antigen is not yet known. Base quality data are lacking; no much larger clone is found one base away.

The time point label, as the study defines it: about 28 days (+/-7) after the second vaccine dose. AZD1222 recipients given second doses at about 4 weeks or at about 12 weeks were pooled, since spike-specific TCR depth and breadth were not found to differ between the two schedules. The vaccinee samples were drawn from two UK trials, COV001 and COV002, one of which was a single-blind randomized controlled phase 2/3 trial testing AZD1222 (ChAdOx1 nCoV-19) in healthy adults. For TCRbeta chain sequencing, PBMC samples from trial participants were taken at day 0 and at day 28 after the second dose. CDR1 and CDR2 are drawn from the germline V gene (reference sequence): GTSNPN, SVGIG. Counted from cysteine to phenylalanine, this CDR3 has 13 amino acids. The kept DNA is CDR3 alone, 39 bases in frame from the first base. The trim is 3 bases for V and 4 bases for J, with a gap of 12 bases between the germline ends.

The CDR3 regions of human TCRbeta chains were subjected to immunosequencing. The original pipeline was this. TCRs in the repertoires were matched against a reference library of SARS-CoV-2-specific TCRs that had been generated with the MIRA antigen-specificity platform. Breadth was defined as the fraction of unique TCRs that were SARS-CoV-2-associated, and depth was defined as the fraction of total T cells that were SARS-CoV-2-associated. Each spike-specific TCR was assigned to its reactive spike region and to a CD4 or CD8 class using the MIRA data. Log10-transformed breadth and depth values were compared by one-way ANOVA with Sidak's multiple comparisons tests. Here the immuneACCESS table is served through TCRdb, limited to in-frame sequences with V and J called. Missing clones are a known gap in these copies; in checked studies unresolved V genes cover under half, and the rest lacks a known reason. V, J and clone size were drawn from that table, and D and trimming were deduced from the DNA. Across this sample there are around 120,000 clones, with 87% seen only once. 2% to 3% of the sample is held by the ten biggest clonotypes.

This receptor chain uses TRBV30 and TRBJ1-2; no D segment can be confidently identified. Sequencing used peripheral blood, obtained 28 days after the second AZD1222 dose. The source of this sequence is an adult who received the AZD1222 COVID-19 vaccine. In nucleotide form, the sequence is TGTGCCTGGAGCGAGCTGATAGTCTATGGCTACACCTTC. It translates to CAWSELIVYGYTF.